The 19 T cell receptor beta chains below were found in one sample sequenced in a study of blood T cell repertoires in COVID-19 (TCRdb year 2020). The library was made by the immunoSEQ multiplex PCR assay. The table was pulled from immuneACCESS by TCRdb, which kept in-frame rearrangements only. Such tables lose some clones; where checked, under half of the loss comes from unresolved V genes, and the rest has no known cause. This sample comprises about 260,000 clones, 70% to 90% of them detected only once. The ten largest make up roughly 1.8% of the sample. The specimen sequenced was peripheral blood. The receptors were sampled from a man aged 25-45 years with active or convalescent COVID-19.

The chain has TRBV2 and TRBJ2-2; 8 nucleotides align to TRBD1. The trim removed 1 base at V and 12 bases at J, leaving 16 bases unmatched. CDR1 and CDR2 from the germline V gene are SNHLY and FYNNEI. There are 17 residues in the CDR3. As DNA, the CDR3 is TGTGCCAGCAGTGAAGAAATAACCGGGACAGGTCCTTTGAAGCTGTTTTTT. Translation gives CASSEEITGTGPLKLFF.

The CDR3, as DNA: TGTGCCAGCAGCGAGGGGAGGGGTTCTCATGAAAAACTGTTTTTT. Amino acids: CASSEGRGSHEKLFF. The chain recombines TRBV9 with TRBJ1-4, with a weak D call TRBD1 (5 bases). V gave up 3 bases and J gave up 6 bases, with 15 bases separating them. Germline V lookup: CDR1 SGDLS, CDR2 YYNGEE. CDR3 length: 15 residues.

This clone was detected once. The genes are TRBV24-1 and TRBJ1-2; 7 positions agree with TRBD1. V lost 4 bases and J lost 4; bases outside the gene matches: 14. Germline-derived CDR1 and CDR2 are KGHDR and SFDVKD. The CDR3 totals 17 residues. The CDR3 here is CATSDAKDRVFFYGYTF. CDR3 coding DNA: TGTGCCACCAGTGACGCTAAAGACAGGGTTTTTTTCTATGGCTACACCTTC.

The chain uses TRBV21-1 and TRBJ1-5; the tabulated D call, TRBD1, remains unverified against the DNA. TRBV21-1 is a recognized pseudogene. This CDR3 comprises 16 residues. As DNA, the CDR3 is TGTGCCAGCAGCAAACCCCCCGGGACACATAATCAGCCCCAGCATTTT. Its protein is CASSKPPGTHNQPQHF.

This CDR3 reads CASSRDWGGSGANVLTF. CDR3 nucleotides: TGTGCCAGCAGCCGCGACTGGGGCGGCTCTGGGGCCAACGTCCTGACTTTC. The V and J genes are TRBV2 and TRBJ2-6, with a weak D call TRBD1 (5 bases). Germline V CDR1 and CDR2: SNHLY, FYNNEI. CDR3 length: 17 amino acids. The V gene lost 6 bases and the J gene lost 0 bases, with 15 bases spanning the gap. The full variable domain, with the rest looked up from reference TRBV2 and TRBJ2-6, is EPEVTQTPSHQVTQMGQEVILRCVPISNHLYFYWYRQILGQKVEFLVSFYNNEISEKSEIFDDQFSVERPDGSNFTLKIRSTKLEDSAMYFCASSRDWGGSGANVLTFGAGSRLTVL.

This rearrangement joins TRBV5-1 to TRBJ2-3; D is unclear. The ends were cut back, 9 bases at V and 11 bases at J, with 16 bases in the middle. Germline-derived CDR1 and CDR2 are SGHRS and YFSETQ. CDR3 length: 11 residues. The CDR3 nucleotides are TGCGCCACTGCAGGCCTCTTGGGGCAGTATTTT. Residues: CATAGLLGQYF.

The V call is TRBV7-3, the J call TRBJ2-1; TRBD2 agrees at 10 bases. CDR3 length: 15 amino acids. The V gene end was trimmed by 5 bases and the J gene end by 6 bases; junction bases not matched to a gene: 7. Germline CDR1 is SGHTA and CDR2 is FQGTGA. The CDR3 sequence is CASSPGTSAVNEQFF. The CDR3 DNA follows: TGTGCCAGCAGCCCCGGGACTAGCGCGGTCAATGAGCAGTTCTTC.

This clone was observed once. This chain connects TRBV11-1 to TRBJ2-5, with D possibly matching TRBD2 (6 bases). The CDR3 runs to 13 residues. The germline V and J ends were trimmed by 6 bases and 4 bases, with 12 bases remaining between them. Germline V gene sequence: CDR1 SGHAT, CDR2 FQDESV (reference sequence). CDR3 amino acids: CASRSSVVETQYF. The CDR3 DNA is TGTGCCAGCAGGTCTAGCGTGGTAGAGACCCAGTACTTC.

The V call is TRBV21-1, the J call TRBJ1-6; the table's D call of TRBD1 was not tested on the DNA. TRBV21-1 is a pseudogene segment. The CDR3 loop spans 13 amino acids. CDR3: CARRGQGKSPLHF. CDR3 in DNA: TGTGCCAGGCGGGGACAGGGAAAGTCACCCCTCCACTTT.

The genes are TRBV5-1 and TRBJ1-2; 9 bases fit TRBD1. The CDR3 spans 19 residues. V was pared by 0 bases and J by 0 bases, with 12 bases of the junction left unmatched. Germline V gives CDR1 SGHRS, CDR2 YFSETQ. In nucleotides, the CDR3 is TGCGCCAGCAGCTTGGTATACAGGGGGCGTCTACCCGCTAACTATGGCTACACCTTC. It specifies CASSLVYRGRLPANYGYTF.

The chain links TRBV24-1 to TRBJ2-1; TRBD2 matches at 14 bases. V lost 3 bases and J lost 8; bases outside the gene matches: 5. CDR3 length: 16 amino acids. Germline V CDR1 and CDR2: KGHDR, SFDVKD. CDR3 sequence reads: CATSDETSGGAHEQFF. CDR3 bases: TGTGCCACCAGTGATGAGACTAGCGGGGGGGCACATGAGCAGTTCTTC.

This chain connects TRBV6-5 to TRBJ2-5; perhaps TRBD2 as D (6 bases). Germline lookup yields CDR1 MNHEY and CDR2 SVGAGI. V dropped 8 bases and J dropped 3 bases, with 13 bases sitting between them. The CDR3 totals 13 residues. The CDR3 spells CASGRSQEETQYF. Here the CDR3 DNA reads TGTGCCAGCGGGAGGAGTCAGGAAGAGACCCAGTACTTC.

A few counts support this clone. This chain uses TRBV13 with TRBJ1-2; D possibly corresponds to TRBD1 (5 bases). The CDR3 has 13 amino acids. With 1 base removed from V and 7 bases from J, the gap between germline ends came to 10 bases. The V gene's germline CDR1 is PRHDT and CDR2 FYEKMQ (reference sequence). The DNA of the CDR3 is TGTGCCAGCAGCTTAGTCGGGGGATCTGGCTACACCTTC. Protein: CASSLVGGSGYTF.

The chain couples TRBV11-3 to TRBJ1-1; the match to TRBD1 covers 7 bases. The V gene end was trimmed by 5 bases and the J gene end by 5 bases; junction bases not matched to a gene: 8. The V gene's germline CDR1 is SGHNT and CDR2 YENEEA. The CDR3 spans 14 residues. CDR3 sequence: CASSARGKPTEAFF. CDR3 nucleotides: TGTGCCAGCAGCGCCAGGGGGAAACCGACTGAAGCTTTCTTT.

The rearrangement joins TRBV6-5 to TRBJ1-6; the D gene is possibly TRBD1 (5 bases). Germline V gives CDR1 MNHEY, CDR2 SVGAGI. CDR3 length equals 15 residues. V gave up 0 bases and J gave up 8 bases, with 11 bases separating them. The CDR3 DNA reads as TGTGCCAGCAGTTACTCGGCGCGGGGCGATTCACCCCTCCACTTT. It encodes CASSYSARGDSPLHF.

This chain connects TRBV4-2 to TRBJ2-7; 8 bases line up with TRBD1. Losses at the gene ends were 0 bases for V and 4 bases for J; bases not matched to a gene: 11. CDR1 LGHNA and CDR2 YNFKEQ come from the germline V gene. The CDR3 spans 17 residues. The CDR3 DNA follows: TGTGCCAGCAGCCAAGAATCCGGGCCAGGGGGCTTTTACGAGCAGTACTTC. Its protein is CASSQESGPGGFYEQYF.

The chain combines TRBV7-9 with TRBJ2-1, with 7 bases fitting TRBD1. The CDR3 length is 17 residues. Per the germline V gene, CDR1 is SEHNR and CDR2 is FQNEAQ (reference sequence). Losses at the gene ends were 0 bases for V and 1 base for J; bases not matched to a gene: 6. The CDR3 region is CASSLAGTDGSYNEQFF. The DNA for the CDR3 is TGTGCCAGCAGCTTAGCGGGGACAGACGGTTCCTACAATGAGCAGTTCTTC.

This clone occurred once. This chain connects TRBV5-6 to TRBJ1-2; no clear D. Germline V CDR1 and CDR2: SGHDT, YYEEEE. There are 11 residues in the CDR3. Trimming took 1 base from V and 7 from J, leaving 5 bases between them. The CDR3 reads CASSLSSGYTF. CDR3 nucleotide sequence: TGTGCCAGCAGCTTGTCTAGTGGCTACACCTTC.

V gene TRBV5-4 combines with J gene TRBJ2-3, with 13 positions matching TRBD2. The CDR3 totals 18 residues. Germline values: CDR1 SGHNT, CDR2 YYREEE (reference sequence). V lost 4 bases and J lost 3; bases outside the gene matches: 11. CDR3 sequence reads: CASSPLRTSGGSTDTQYF. As DNA, the CDR3 is TGTGCCAGCAGCCCCCTACGGACTAGCGGGGGCTCTACAGATACGCAGTATTTT.